This note documents a single T cell receptor (beta chain) sequence. This specimen comes from a study of T cells in tumors after PD-1 blockade. About the study: During anti-PD-1 treatment, some patients continued daily vismodegib 150 mg.

Generated by immunoSEQ multiplex PCR, the TCRdb table keeps only in-frame clones and is missing some. The sample yields approximately 59,000 clones, roughly 78% seen once. Germline CDR1 is ENHRY and CDR2 is SYGVKD. With 4 bases removed from V and 0 bases from J, the gap between germline ends came to 7 bases. This CDR3 has 14 residues. This TCR was sampled from a human donor with basal cell carcinoma. Sequenced here: PBMCs, sampled before anti-PD-1 treatment. The chain combines TRBV10-3 with TRBJ1-5; tentatively, D is TRBD1 (5 bases). CDR3 residues: CAISATDSNQPQHF. As DNA, the CDR3 is TGTGCCATCAGTGCGACAGATAGCAATCAGCCCCAGCATTTT.